The rows below give T cell receptor beta chains drawn from one sample of a study of glioma-infiltrating T cells. TCRdb processed the multiplex PCR reads anew with MiXCR; each CDR3 protein has one entry. The sample carries some 180,000 distinct CDR3 sequences, around 32% recorded once. Sequenced: glioma tissue, nonneoplastic brain tissue, or PBMCs (not recorded which). These receptors all come from a human donor with low-grade glioma or glioblastoma, undergoing nonglioma brain surgery, or in good health (not recorded which). Both conserved end residues are part of each CDR3. A D gene is named only where the DNA matches it firmly. The size field is filled for only some rows; it gives once, few, many or a size class.

clone size | J gene | D gene | V gene | CDR3 DNA | CDR3 protein
. | TRBJ2-1 | TRBD1 | TRBV28 | TGTGCTACGGGACAGGGCCTCAATGAGCAGTTCTTC | CATGQGLNEQFF
many | TRBJ2-3 | TRBD1 | TRBV18 | TGTGCCAGCTCACTCCGGGACAGGTCCACAGATACGCAGTATTTT | CASSLRDRSTDTQYF
many | TRBJ1-5 | . | TRBV6-2/TRBV6-3 | TGTGCCAGCAGTTATGTAGGGGCGGGACAGCCCCAGCATTTT | CASSYVGAGQPQHF
many | TRBJ2-7 | . | TRBV5-4 | TGTGCCAGCAGTACAGGGAGGGCCACCTACGAGCAGTACTTC | CASSTGRATYEQYF
many | TRBJ1-1 | . | TRBV15 | TGTGCCACCAGCAGAGATACAGGGTTGACTGAAGCTTTCTTT | CATSRDTGLTEAFF
many | TRBJ2-7 | . | TRBV6-1 | TGTGCCAGCAGACAGACCTTAGAGACCTACGAGCAGTACTTC | CASRQTLETYEQYF
. | TRBJ2-7 | TRBD2 | TRBV27 | TGTGCCAGCCCAACCCTTACTAGCGTCCCCGAGCAGTGCTTC | CASPTLTSVPEQCF
many | TRBJ1-5 | . | TRBV6-1 | TGTGCCAGCAGGAACTTAAGCAATCAGCCCCAGCATTTT | CASRNLSNQPQHF
. | TRBJ1-6 | TRBD1 | TRBV25-1 | TGTGCCAGCAGTGCCCAAGGACAGGGAGACTCACCCCTCCACTTT | CASSAQGQGDSPLHF
. | TRBJ2-1 | TRBD2 | TRBV6-2/TRBV6-3 | TGTGCCATCAGTTCTGGACTAGCGCCACTCGAGCAGCTCTTC | CAISSGLAPLEQLF
. | TRBJ2-1 | . | TRBV7-9 | TGTGCCAGCAGCAACGCGGGACCCCCGGACAATGAGCAGTTCTTC | CASSNAGPPDNEQFF
. | TRBJ2-1 | . | TRBV14 | TGTGCCAGCAGCCAAGGAGGAGATGAGCAGTTCTTC | CASSQGGDEQFF
many | TRBJ1-1 | TRBD1 | TRBV7-6 | TGTGCCAGCAGCCCCAGCCCCGGACAGGGGAAATTGAACACTGAAGCTTTCTTT | CASSPSPGQGKLNTEAFF
many | TRBJ2-1 | . | TRBV20-1 | TGCAGTGCGCTTGGACTCTCCTTGGATGACAATGAGCAGTTCTTC | CSALGLSLDDNEQFF
. | TRBJ1-1 | . | TRBV7-2 | TGTGCCAGCAGCTTCGGCACGTTCCCTGAAGCTTTCTTT | CASSFGTFPEAFF
many | TRBJ1-2 | . | TRBV28 | TGTGCCAGCAGTCACACAGCCCCGAACTATGGCTACACCTTC | CASSHTAPNYGYTF
many | TRBJ2-5 | . | TRBV20-1 | TGCAGTGCTTGGAGAACGGGTGTCCAAGAGACCCAGTACTTC | CSAWRTGVQETQYF
. | TRBJ2-7 | . | TRBV30 | TGTGCCTGGAGTGCATTCTACGAGCAGTACTTC | CAWSAFYEQYF
. | TRBJ1-3 | . | TRBV2 | TGTGCCAGCACGGAGGGCGAATTGGACACCATATATTTT | CASTEGELDTIYF
. | TRBJ1-1 | . | TRBV5-6 | TGTGCCAGCAGCTACAGGGCGAGAGGGACTGAAGCTTTCTTT | CASSYRARGTEAFF
many | TRBJ2-1 | . | TRBV4-3 | TGCGCCAGCAGCCAGTATGAAGGGACCGCTAGCAGCTACAATGAGCAGTTCTTC | CASSQYEGTASSYNEQFF
few | TRBJ2-1 | . | TRBV7-9 | TGTGCCAGCAGCTTAGGGACTATGCCTTACAATGAGCAGTTCTTC | CASSLGTMPYNEQFF
many | TRBJ2-5 | . | TRBV7-9 | TGTGCCACCCAAGAGACCCAGTACTTC | CATQETQYF
many | TRBJ1-3 | . | TRBV7-2 | TGTGCCAGCAGCCCTGGGCGAAACACCATATATTTT | CASSPGRNTIYF
many | TRBJ1-2 | . | TRBV11-3 | TGTGCCAGCAGCTTATCGCCTGGCTACACCTTC | CASSLSPGYTF
many | TRBJ2-7 | TRBD1 | TRBV6-1 | TGTGCCAGCAGTGAACCGGGACAGGGAAGCAACGAGCAGTACTTC | CASSEPGQGSNEQYF
many | TRBJ2-7 | . | TRBV6-1 | TGTGCCAGCACCAACACAGGAATCGGCTACGAGCAGTACTTC | CASTNTGIGYEQYF
few | TRBJ1-5 | . | TRBV9 | TGTGCCAGCAGTCCTGGGGTATCCCAGGGAGGGCAGCCCCAGCATTTT | CASSPGVSQGGQPQHF
. | TRBJ2-7 | . | TRBV11-2 | TGTGCCAGCAGCCGTCATTTAGCGCAAACCTACGAGCAGTACTTC | CASSRHLAQTYEQYF
. | TRBJ2-3 | . | TRBV7-2 | TGTGCCAGCAGACCGGGGGGCTCAGATACGCAGTATTTT | CASRPGGSDTQYF